The sequence of this T cell receptor beta chain was determined in a study of cytomegalovirus exposure and HLA in healthy donors. Study-wide points: In an earlier analysis, about 87% or about 30%: the productive usage of most TCR beta V segments. The classifier, whose performance was assessed in both the original and validation cohorts, reportedly diagnosed cytomegalovirus status with high specificity and sensitivity. Specificity for CMV antigens was confirmed in vitro for three of the CMV-associated chains.

Details on this clone: The target antigen is unknown.

The PCR had 60 Vbeta and 13 Jbeta primers. Generated by immunoSEQ multiplex PCR, the TCRdb table keeps only in-frame clones and is missing some. There are approximately 190,000 clones in the sample; approximately 78% occur only once, and roughly 0.8% lies in the top ten. The CDR3 runs 14 residues. Trimming took 4 bases from V and 6 from J, leaving 12 bases between them. Germline loops: CDR1 KGHSH, CDR2 LQKENI. The sequencing input was PBMCs. This receptor was taken from a woman aged 18-29 years in good health and CMV-seronegative. The chain employs TRBV18 and TRBJ2-2, with D uncertain. CDR3 nucleotides: TGTGCCAGCTCACGGGCTAACATGGCCGGGGAGCTGTTTTTT. Protein sequence: CASSRANMAGELFF.